These 18 T cell receptor beta chains came from one sample sequenced in a study of T-cell memory formation after mild COVID-19. TCRdb re-called the 5' RACE reads through MiXCR, storing one row per CDR3 protein. The sample yields 450,000 to 700,000 distinct CDR3 sequences, roughly 18% seen once. Input material: PBMCs or a T cell subset sorted from them (not recorded which). These receptors originate from an adult woman who had mild COVID-19 (a few samples of this study predate the infection). Cell type and time point are not known.

This clonotype came up a few times. The rearrangement links TRBV11-2 to TRBJ2-1; D perhaps matches TRBD2 (5 bases). The germline V gene has CDR1 SGHAT and CDR2 FQNNGV. V lost 7 bases to trimming and J lost 2 bases, with 9 bases between them. This CDR3 contains 13 residues. The CDR3 here is CASMGVTYNEQFF. As DNA, the CDR3 is TGTGCCAGCATGGGAGTTACCTACAATGAGCAGTTCTTC.

This clonotype was seen only a few times. The genes are TRBV24-1 and TRBJ2-3; D is unresolved. Germline V CDR1 and CDR2: KGHDR, SFDVKD. The CDR3 spans 16 residues. V lost 3 bases and J 3 bases, leaving 15 bases between the germline ends. CDR3 in amino acids: CATSDNWALGTDTQYF. For the CDR3, the DNA is TGTGCCACCAGTGATAACTGGGCTTTGGGAACAGATACGCAGTATTTT.

This clonotype appeared a few times. CDR3 in DNA: TGCAGTGCTAGATCCACCCGGGGGCCCGCCTGGGGTGTCAATGAGCAGTTCTTC. It specifies CSARSTRGPAWGVNEQFF. This sequence joins TRBV20-1 and TRBJ2-1; either TRBD1 or TRBD2 may supply D (6 bases each). The CDR3 is 18 amino acids. V lost 2 bases to trimming and J lost 6 bases, with 26 bases between them. Germline-derived CDR1 and CDR2 are DFQATT and SNEGSKA (reference sequence).

This clonotype was seen only a few times. The chain links TRBV5-1 to TRBJ2-1; 10 nucleotides agree with TRBD2. V lost 3 bases and J lost 3; bases outside the gene matches: 9. This CDR3 is built from 17 residues. Germline V gene sequence: CDR1 SGHRS, CDR2 YFSETQ. CDR3 amino acids: CASSSTYSGRFYNEQFF. CDR3 DNA sequence: TGCGCCAGCAGCTCGACCTATAGCGGGAGGTTCTACAATGAGCAGTTCTTC.

The chain is built from TRBV29-1 and TRBJ1-2; possibly TRBD1 for D (6 bases). CDR3 length: 12 residues. Germline CDR1 reads SQVTM; CDR2 reads ANQGSEA. Trimming removed 4 bases from V and 8 bases from J, with 14 bases in between. CDR3 residues: CSVGTGLGGYTF. Written as DNA, the CDR3 is TGCAGCGTTGGTACAGGGCTGGGGGGCTACACCTTC.

The table lists this clonotype with a few counts. V usage is TRBV4-3 and J usage is TRBJ1-1, with TRBD1 matching 8 bases. The CDR3 runs 15 residues. Looked up from germline, CDR1 is LGHNA and CDR2 is YSLEER. The junction had 4 bases not matched to a gene; V was cut back by 2 bases and J by 2 bases. The CDR3 here is CASSQLGQGNTEAFF. CDR3 nucleotide sequence: TGCGCCAGCAGCCAACTAGGACAGGGTAACACTGAAGCTTTCTTT.

This clonotype was seen many times. The gene calls are TRBV14 and TRBJ1-2; D remains ambiguous. The CDR3 sequence is 13 residues long. CDR1 and CDR2 (germline): SGHDN, FVKESK. V lost 1 base and J lost 3, with 6 bases in between. The chain's CDR3 is CASSQVLHYGYTF. The CDR3 nucleotides are TGTGCCAGCAGCCAAGTTTTGCACTATGGCTACACCTTC.

This clonotype was seen only a few times. This chain links TRBV9 with TRBJ2-2; the D gene is possibly TRBD2 (5 bases). The length of the CDR3 is 14 residues. From germline, CDR1 is SGDLS and CDR2 YYNGEE. V was cut by 0 bases and J by 9 bases, with 12 bases left in between. CDR3: CASSVGPGSRELFF. DNA of the CDR3: TGTGCCAGCAGCGTAGGGCCGGGGTCCCGGGAGCTGTTTTTT.

This clonotype was detected only a few times. V usage is TRBV6-5 and J usage is TRBJ2-7, with D unresolved. Trimming left V 0 bases short and J 1 base short, with 7 bases between. Germline CDR1 reads MNHEY; CDR2 reads SVGAGI. This CDR3 region has 14 residues. CDR3 coding DNA: TGTGCCAGCAGTTACTCGACGGCGTCCTACGAGCAGTACTTC. This gives the protein CASSYSTASYEQYF.

This clonotype turned up a few times. This chain connects TRBV2 to TRBJ2-5, with D tentatively TRBD2 (7 bases). Germline V lookup: CDR1 SNHLY, CDR2 FYNNEI. Trimming pared 6 bases from V and 4 bases from J, leaving 15 bases between. The CDR3 extends over 14 amino acids. CDR3 residues: CASRLGGPRETQYF. The CDR3 DNA follows: TGTGCCAGCAGGTTGGGGGGGCCCCGAGAGACCCAGTACTTC.

This clonotype was seen repeatedly, ten times or more. Here the CDR3 reads CASSPREGPPIQYF. The CDR3 DNA reads as TGTGCCAGCAGCCCCCGTGAGGGTCCTCCAATTCAGTACTTC. The chain carries TRBV7-9 and TRBJ2-4; TRBD2 might be the D (5 bases). Germline V gene sequence: CDR1 SEHNR, CDR2 FQNEAQ (reference sequence). V lost 5 bases to trimming and J lost 10 bases, with 18 bases between them. The CDR3 contains 14 residues.

The J gene is TRBJ2-3, the V gene TRBV4-2; 8 bases match TRBD2. V shed 4 bases and J 1 base; nucleotides not matched to a gene: 13. Germline V CDR1 and CDR2: LGHNA, YNFKEQ. The CDR3 length is 18 residues. The CDR3 sequence: CASSPKGEAGDGTDTQYF. The CDR3 region has the DNA TGTGCCAGCAGCCCAAAAGGAGAAGCGGGGGATGGCACAGATACGCAGTATTTT.

This clonotype showed up just a few times. The V call is TRBV24-1, the J call TRBJ2-3; possible D gene TRBD2, 7 bases. The germline V gene encodes CDR1 KGHDR and CDR2 SFDVKD. The CDR3 runs to 18 residues. The V end was cut by 7 bases, the J end by 2 bases, with 24 bases between. The CDR3 protein is CATRPPRTRGPVTDTQYF. The CDR3 region has the DNA TGTGCCACCAGACCTCCCAGAACGCGGGGGCCAGTCACAGATACGCAGTATTTT.

V gene TRBV2 combines with J gene TRBJ1-1; 12 nucleotides align to TRBD1. The CDR3 runs to 18 residues. Germline CDR1 reads SNHLY; CDR2 reads FYNNEI. Losses at the gene ends were 8 bases for V and 5 bases for J; bases not matched to a gene: 18. CDR3 nucleotides: TGTGCCAGCTCCGATGACCACGGGACAGGGGGCAGGGGTACTGAAGCTTTCTTT. This codes for CASSDDHGTGGRGTEAFF.

The J gene is TRBJ1-1, the V gene TRBV9; D is uncertain. CDR1 SGDLS and CDR2 YYNGEE come from the germline V gene. This CDR3 is built from 13 residues. Deletions cut 2 bases from V and 6 bases from J, with 11 bases between. CDR3 in amino acids: CASSVGVYAEAFF. The CDR3 nucleotides are TGTGCCAGCAGCGTCGGGGTCTATGCTGAAGCTTTCTTT.

Details on this clonotype: Since the CDR3 does not end with the conserved phenylalanine or tryptophan, this likely comes from a read error. This sequence joins TRBV12-3 or TRBV12-4 and TRBJ2-1, with TRBD1 matching 9 bases. The CDR3 extends over 15 amino acids. With V trimmed by 5 bases and J by 2 bases, 4 bases remained unmatched. Here the CDR3 DNA reads TGTGCCAGCAGTGCCGGACAGGGGCCCTACAATGAGCAGTTCTTA. It specifies CASSAGQGPYNEQFL.

There are many counts of this clonotype. V usage is TRBV7-9 and J usage is TRBJ2-5, with 11 bases lining up with TRBD1. Trimming cost V 1 base and J 4 bases; bases outside gene matches: 8. The CDR3 spans 17 residues. CDR1 SEHNR and CDR2 FQNEAQ come from the germline V gene (reference sequence). The DNA of the CDR3 is TGTGCCAGCAGCTTAGGCCCCCGGACAGGGGGCCGAGAGACCCAGTACTTC. Protein product: CASSLGPRTGGRETQYF.

V gene TRBV5-6 combines with J gene TRBJ2-2; no clear D. V was clipped by 0 bases and J by 0 bases, with 9 bases between them. The CDR3 runs to 16 residues. CDR1 is SGHDT, CDR2 YYEEEE, per germline. CDR3 loop: CASSLVQRPNTGELFF. Here the CDR3 DNA reads TGTGCCAGCAGCTTGGTTCAGAGACCGAACACCGGGGAGCTGTTTTTT.